The text below deals with one T cell receptor (beta chain). These data belong to a study of blood T cell repertoires in COVID-19. Study-wide background: The United States, Italy and Spain supplied acute and convalescent COVID-19 samples.

V was clipped by 2 bases and J by 8 bases, with 15 bases between them. The CDR3 sequence is 14 residues long. Germline V gene lookup returns CDR1 MNHNS and CDR2 SASEGT. Per the study methods: Estimation of nucleated cell counts relied on the amplification of reference gene primers. Profiled with immunoSEQ multiplex PCR; TCRdb holds only in-frame clones, not every one. The V and J calls and clone size were taken over from that table, and D and trimming were inferred from the DNA. Here the sample spans fewer than 200,000 clones, about 85% being singletons. The TCR originated in a man aged 60 to 69 who had recovered from COVID-19. The sequenced sample was peripheral blood. V is TRBV6-1 and J is TRBJ1-1; D unclear. This chain's CDR3 is CASSEPTAGREAFF. In DNA form, the CDR3 reads TGTGCCAGCAGTGAACCCACGGCCGGGAGAGAAGCTTTCTTT.